The source of this T cell receptor (beta chain) is a study of tumor and adjacent non-tumor tissue in lung cancer. CDR3 length: 15 residues. Germline lookup yields CDR1 SGHNT and CDR2 YENEEA. RNA was extracted from bulk tissue without any cell sorting. Three rounds of nested PCR, following a modified ARM-PCR protocol, produced the TCRbeta library. TCRdb re-derived calls from the multiplex PCR reads in MiXCR, one entry per CDR3 protein. The sample consists of about 110,000 distinct CDR3 sequences, 75% to 90% of them appearing once. The sequenced material came from lung tumor tissue. This receptor was taken from a man in his 70s with non-small cell lung cancer. This sequence joins TRBV11-3 and TRBJ2-7; D is undetermined. The DNA for the CDR3 is TGTACCAACAGCCCGATGACTGTTTCCGTGTACGAGCAGTACTTC. It yields the protein CTNSPMTVSVYEQYF.